Sequencing of this T cell receptor (beta chain) was carried out in a study of shared T cell receptors in the human thymus. Here immunoSEQ multiplex PCR was the method, and the copy in TCRdb shows in-frame clones only, minus some. In the table there are roughly 700,000 clones, approximately 90% of which are singletons. This same sample was also part of a study on human thymus T cells.

Sequenced material: thymocytes. The sequence derives from a boy under three years old with a congenital heart defect.

The CDR3 DNA follows: TGTGCCTGCGGGACAGCCCTAGGGCGAAACACCATATATTTT. It codes for CACGTALGRNTIYF. The chain is built from TRBV30 and TRBJ1-3; 7 bases align to TRBD1. The junction had 10 bases not matched to a gene; V was cut back by 6 bases and J by 5 bases. CDR1 is GTSNPN, CDR2 SVGIG, per germline (reference sequence). The CDR3 runs to 14 residues.